Following are 5 T cell receptor beta chains from one sample sequenced in a study of blood T cell repertoires in COVID-19. Method: immunoSEQ multiplex PCR; TCRdb's copy keeps in-frame clones and lacks some. Of about 100,000 clones in the sample, 79% were seen once. Sequenced sample: peripheral blood. The receptors derive from a human donor in a cohort sampled during active COVID-19.

The rearrangement joins TRBV19 to TRBJ2-2; a weak D match, TRBD1 (5 bases). Germline loops: CDR1 LNHDA, CDR2 SQIVND (reference sequence). This CDR3 contains 16 residues. V gave up 6 bases and J gave up 1 base, with 15 bases separating them. The CDR3 reads CASSHPPGKNTGELFF. CDR3 in DNA: TGTGCCAGTAGCCACCCCCCAGGGAAGAACACCGGGGAGCTGTTTTTT.

The chain links TRBV2 to TRBJ2-3, with 10 bases fitting TRBD2. The CDR3 spans 18 residues. Per germline, CDR1 SNHLY and CDR2 FYNNEI. Trimming at V came to 6 bases and at J to 3 bases, leaving 15 bases not matched to a gene. Here the CDR3 reads CASRRPGLATRGTDTQYF. The CDR3 nucleotides read TGTGCCAGCAGACGACCGGGACTAGCGACAAGGGGTACAGATACGCAGTATTTT. The full variable domain, rest sourced from reference TRBV2 and TRBJ2-3, is EPEVTQTPSHQVTQMGQEVILRCVPISNHLYFYWYRQILGQKVEFLVSFYNNEISEKSEIFDDQFSVERPDGSNFTLKIRSTKLEDSAMYFCASRRPGLATRGTDTQYFGPGTRLTVL.

The chain is built from TRBV19 and TRBJ2-7; 8 bases agree with TRBD2. Germline CDR1 and CDR2: LNHDA and SQIVND (reference sequence). The CDR3 length is 15 residues. Trimming at V came to 5 bases and at J to 2 bases, leaving 8 bases not matched to a gene. The CDR3 region is CASSSRLAPTYEQYF. CDR3 DNA sequence: TGTGCCAGTAGTTCACGACTAGCGCCCACCTACGAGCAGTACTTC.

V usage is TRBV5-1 and J usage is TRBJ2-7; 7 bases fit TRBD2. The trim removed 1 base at V and 2 bases at J, leaving 6 bases unmatched. The CDR3 runs to 15 residues. From germline, CDR1 is SGHRS and CDR2 YFSETQ. CDR3 sequence reads: CASSLRGTTTYEQYF. In nucleotides, the CDR3 is TGCGCCAGCAGCTTGCGCGGGACTACAACCTACGAGCAGTACTTC.

This clone was observed a few times. V gene TRBV10-2 combines with J gene TRBJ2-5; possible D gene TRBD2, 6 bases. This CDR3 comprises 13 residues. Germline CDR1 is WSHSY and CDR2 is SAAADI. With 5 bases removed from V and 1 base from J, the gap between germline ends came to 8 bases. CDR3 protein: CASSPTSQETQYF. The CDR3 DNA is TGCGCCAGCAGTCCGACTAGCCAAGAGACCCAGTACTTC.